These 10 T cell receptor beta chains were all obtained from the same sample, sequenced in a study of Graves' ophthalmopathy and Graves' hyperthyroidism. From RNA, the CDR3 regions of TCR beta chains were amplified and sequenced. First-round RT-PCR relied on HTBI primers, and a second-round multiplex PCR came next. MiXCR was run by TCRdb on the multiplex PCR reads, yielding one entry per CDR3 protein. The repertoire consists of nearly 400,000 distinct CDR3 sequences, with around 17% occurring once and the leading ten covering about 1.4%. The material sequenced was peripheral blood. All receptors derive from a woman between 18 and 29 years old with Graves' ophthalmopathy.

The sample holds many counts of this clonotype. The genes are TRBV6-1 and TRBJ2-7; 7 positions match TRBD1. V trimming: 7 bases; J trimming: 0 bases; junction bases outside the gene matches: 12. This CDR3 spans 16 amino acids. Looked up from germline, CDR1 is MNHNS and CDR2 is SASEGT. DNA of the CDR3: TGTGCCAGCACCCCTTTAAAGGCAGGGGGCTCCTACGAGCAGTACTTC. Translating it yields CASTPLKAGGSYEQYF.

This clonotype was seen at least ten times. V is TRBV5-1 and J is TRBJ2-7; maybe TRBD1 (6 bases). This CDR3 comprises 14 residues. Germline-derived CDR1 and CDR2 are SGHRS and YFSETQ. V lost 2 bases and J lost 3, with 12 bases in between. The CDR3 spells CASSFTDRNYEQYF. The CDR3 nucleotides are TGCGCCAGCAGCTTTACGGACAGAAACTACGAGCAGTACTTC.

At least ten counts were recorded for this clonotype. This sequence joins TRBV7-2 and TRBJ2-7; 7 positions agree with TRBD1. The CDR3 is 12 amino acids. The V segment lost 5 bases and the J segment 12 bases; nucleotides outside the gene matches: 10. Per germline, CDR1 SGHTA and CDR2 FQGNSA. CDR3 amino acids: CASSPRQGRRYF. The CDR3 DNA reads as TGTGCCAGCAGCCCCCGACAGGGTAGGAGGTACTTC.

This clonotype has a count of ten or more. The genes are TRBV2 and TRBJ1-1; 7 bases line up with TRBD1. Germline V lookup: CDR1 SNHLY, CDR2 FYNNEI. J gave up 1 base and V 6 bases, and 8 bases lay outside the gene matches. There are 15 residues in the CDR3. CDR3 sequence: CASRGPRTGNTEAFF. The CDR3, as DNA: TGTGCCAGCAGGGGCCCCCGGACAGGGAACACTGAAGCTTTCTTT.

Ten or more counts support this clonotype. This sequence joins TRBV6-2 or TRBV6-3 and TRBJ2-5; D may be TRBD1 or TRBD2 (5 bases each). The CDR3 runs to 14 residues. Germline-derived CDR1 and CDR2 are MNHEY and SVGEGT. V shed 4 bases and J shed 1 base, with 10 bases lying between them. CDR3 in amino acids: CASSWDEIQETQYF. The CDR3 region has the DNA TGTGCCAGCAGTTGGGACGAGATCCAAGAGACCCAGTACTTC.

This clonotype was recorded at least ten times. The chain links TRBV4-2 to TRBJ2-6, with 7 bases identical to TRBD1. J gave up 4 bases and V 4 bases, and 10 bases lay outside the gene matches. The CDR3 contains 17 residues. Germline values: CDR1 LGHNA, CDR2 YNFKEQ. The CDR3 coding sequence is TGTGCCAGCAGCCGAGTAGACAGGGCGGCGGGGGCCAACGTCCTGACTTTC. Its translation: CASSRVDRAAGANVLTF.

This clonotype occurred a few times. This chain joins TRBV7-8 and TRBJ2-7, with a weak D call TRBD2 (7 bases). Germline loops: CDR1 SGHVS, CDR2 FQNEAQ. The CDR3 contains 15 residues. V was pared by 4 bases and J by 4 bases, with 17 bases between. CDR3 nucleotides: TGTGCCAGCAGCTCCCGGGGGGCCGGAATTTACGAGCAGTACTTC. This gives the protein CASSSRGAGIYEQYF.

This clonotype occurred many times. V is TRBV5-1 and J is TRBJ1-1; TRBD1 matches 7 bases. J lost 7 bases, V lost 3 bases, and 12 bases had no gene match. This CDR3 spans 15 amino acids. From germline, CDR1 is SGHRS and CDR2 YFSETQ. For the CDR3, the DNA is TGCGCCAGCAGCTCGGGAGCAGGGGGAAGGGGTGAAGCTTTCTTT. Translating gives CASSSGAGGRGEAFF.

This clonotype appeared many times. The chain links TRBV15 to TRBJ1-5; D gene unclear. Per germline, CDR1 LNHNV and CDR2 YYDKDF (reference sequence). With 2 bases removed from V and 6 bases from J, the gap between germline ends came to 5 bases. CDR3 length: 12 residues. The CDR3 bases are TGTGCCACCAGCAGACCTAGTCAGCCCCAGCATTTT. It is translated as CATSRPSQPQHF.

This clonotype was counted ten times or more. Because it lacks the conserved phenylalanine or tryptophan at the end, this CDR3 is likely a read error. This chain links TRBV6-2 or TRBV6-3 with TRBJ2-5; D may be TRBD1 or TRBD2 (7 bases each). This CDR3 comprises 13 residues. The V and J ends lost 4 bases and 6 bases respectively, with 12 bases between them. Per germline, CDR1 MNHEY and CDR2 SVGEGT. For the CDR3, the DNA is TGTGCCAGCAGTTCAGGGGGGGCAAAGACCCAGTACCTC. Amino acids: CASSSGGAKTQYL.